This T cell receptor beta chain appears in the sequencing data of a study of OX40 agonist ivuxolimab in advanced cancers. Study as a whole: Patients treated during dose escalation were battling hepatocellular carcinoma, melanoma, renal cell or head and neck cancer. The mean age was about 57 years, ranging from 23 to 79, with approximately 85% of participants male.

Losses at the gene ends were 5 bases for V and 2 bases for J; bases not matched to a gene: 7. The germline V gene encodes CDR1 SGHNT and CDR2 YENEEA. The CDR3 sequence is 15 residues long. The data were produced by immunoSEQ multiplex PCR, yet TCRdb's version contains in-frame clones alone and is incomplete. Altogether about 74,000 clones are present, 75% to 85% being singletons, with the ten largest covering approximately 1.5%. The sequence came from an adult with an advanced solid tumor such as melanoma, head and neck, liver or kidney cancer. This chain connects TRBV11-3 to TRBJ2-5, with 8 bases that match TRBD1. The source material was CD4+ or CD8+ T cells sorted from blood, sampled in a trial of the OX40 agonist ivuxolimab. CDR3 in DNA: TGTGCCAGCAGCCATGGGACAGGTTATCAAGAGACCCAGTACTTC. Translated, it gives CASSHGTGYQETQYF.